The rows below give T cell receptor beta chains drawn from one sample of a study of OX40 agonist ivuxolimab in advanced cancers. Measured with immunoSEQ multiplex PCR; TCRdb has only the in-frame clones, and not every one. The sample includes around 72,000 clones, 80% to 90% of them seen just once. The source was CD4+ or CD8+ T cells sorted from blood, collected in a trial of the OX40 agonist ivuxolimab. The receptor source for this set is an adult with an advanced solid tumor such as melanoma, head and neck, liver or kidney cancer. CDR3s include the opening cysteine and the closing phenylalanine or tryptophan.

CDR3aa: CASGLQQSSNQPQHF
j_gene: TRBJ1-5
v_gene: TRBV12-5

CDR3aa: CAWSLIGTGGHEQFF
j_gene: TRBJ2-1
v_gene: TRBV30

CDR3aa: CASSPNDRGHADTQYF
j_gene: TRBJ2-3
v_gene: TRBV18

CDR3aa: CASSFRVGTEAFF
j_gene: TRBJ1-1
v_gene: TRBV27

CDR3aa: CSVEEGGPQEEKLFF
j_gene: TRBJ1-4
v_gene: TRBV29-1

CDR3aa: CASTRGRARTDTQYF
j_gene: TRBJ2-3
v_gene: TRBV19

CDR3aa: CASSFDRVKETQYF
j_gene: TRBJ2-5
v_gene: TRBV21-1

CDR3aa: CASSDDTSGGTDTQYF
j_gene: TRBJ2-3
v_gene: TRBV27

CDR3aa: CASSSNRQAGNTIYF
j_gene: TRBJ1-3
v_gene: TRBV7-6

CDR3aa: CASSTDTGYEQYF
j_gene: TRBJ2-7
v_gene: TRBV19

CDR3aa: CSALDRTEAFF
j_gene: TRBJ1-1
v_gene: TRBV20-1

CDR3aa: CASSIFDRTSTDTQYF
j_gene: TRBJ2-3
v_gene: TRBV19

CDR3aa: CASSRETGGTEAFF
j_gene: TRBJ1-1
v_gene: TRBV19

CDR3aa: CASSLGPGQEGDSEAFF
j_gene: TRBJ1-1
v_gene: TRBV11-3

CDR3aa: CAWSVGIYSGNTIYF
j_gene: TRBJ1-3
v_gene: TRBV30